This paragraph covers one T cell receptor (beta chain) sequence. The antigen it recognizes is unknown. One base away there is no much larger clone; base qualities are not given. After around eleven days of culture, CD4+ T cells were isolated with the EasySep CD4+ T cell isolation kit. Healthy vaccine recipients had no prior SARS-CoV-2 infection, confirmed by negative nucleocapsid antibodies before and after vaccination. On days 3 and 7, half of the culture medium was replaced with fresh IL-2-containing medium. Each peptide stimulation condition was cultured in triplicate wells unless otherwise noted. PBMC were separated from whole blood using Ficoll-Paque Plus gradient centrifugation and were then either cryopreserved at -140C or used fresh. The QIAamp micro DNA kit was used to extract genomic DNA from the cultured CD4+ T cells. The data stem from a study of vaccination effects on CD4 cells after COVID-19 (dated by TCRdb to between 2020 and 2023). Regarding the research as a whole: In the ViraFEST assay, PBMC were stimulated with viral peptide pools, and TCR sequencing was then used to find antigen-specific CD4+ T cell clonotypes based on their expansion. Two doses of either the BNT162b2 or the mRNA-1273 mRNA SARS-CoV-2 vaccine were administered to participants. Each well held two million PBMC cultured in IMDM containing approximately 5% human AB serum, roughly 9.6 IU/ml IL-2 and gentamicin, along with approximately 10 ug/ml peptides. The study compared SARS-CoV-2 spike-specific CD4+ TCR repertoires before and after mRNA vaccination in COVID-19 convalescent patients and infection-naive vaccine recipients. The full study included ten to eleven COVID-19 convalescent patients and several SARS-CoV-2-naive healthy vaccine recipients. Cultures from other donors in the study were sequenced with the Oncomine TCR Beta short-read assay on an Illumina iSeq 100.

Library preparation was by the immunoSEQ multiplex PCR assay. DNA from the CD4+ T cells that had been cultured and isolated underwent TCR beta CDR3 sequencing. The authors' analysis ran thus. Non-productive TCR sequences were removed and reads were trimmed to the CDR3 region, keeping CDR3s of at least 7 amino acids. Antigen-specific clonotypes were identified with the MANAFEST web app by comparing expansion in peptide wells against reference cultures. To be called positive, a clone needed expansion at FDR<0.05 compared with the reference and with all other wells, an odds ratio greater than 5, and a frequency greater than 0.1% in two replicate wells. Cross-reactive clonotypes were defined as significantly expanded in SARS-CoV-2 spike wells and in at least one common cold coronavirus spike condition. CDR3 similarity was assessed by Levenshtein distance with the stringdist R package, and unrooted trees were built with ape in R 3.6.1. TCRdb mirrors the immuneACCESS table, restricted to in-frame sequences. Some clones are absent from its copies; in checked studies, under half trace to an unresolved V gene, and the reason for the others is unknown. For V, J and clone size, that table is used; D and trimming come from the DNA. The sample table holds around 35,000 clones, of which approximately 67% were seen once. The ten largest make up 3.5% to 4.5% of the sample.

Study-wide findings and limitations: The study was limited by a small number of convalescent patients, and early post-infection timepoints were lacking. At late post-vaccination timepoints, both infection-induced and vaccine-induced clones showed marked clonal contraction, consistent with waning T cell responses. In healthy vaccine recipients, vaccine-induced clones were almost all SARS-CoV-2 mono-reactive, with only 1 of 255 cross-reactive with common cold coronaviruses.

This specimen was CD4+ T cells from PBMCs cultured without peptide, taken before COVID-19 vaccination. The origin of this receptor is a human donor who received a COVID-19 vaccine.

The nucleotide sequence is TGTGCCAGTAGTATACAGGGGGCGAGGCCAGATACGCAGTATTTT. The translation is CASSIQGARPDTQYF. This chain is built from TRBV19 and TRBJ2-3; 8 bases in the junction line up with TRBD1. Unmatched junction bases come to 5, with V trimmed by 2 bases and J by 4 bases. Inclusive of the bounding cysteine and phenylalanine, the CDR3 is 15 residues long. Only the CDR3 part of the read is kept: 45 bases, read in frame from the first base. Taken from the germline V gene (reference sequence), the CDR1 and CDR2 loops are LNHDA and SQIVND.